The 22 T cell receptor beta chains below were found in one sample sequenced in a study of T cell repertoires in cytomegalovirus infection. For these TCRs, the target antigens are not known. Via MiXCR, TCRdb re-called the reads, giving one row per CDR3 protein. Here the sample spans about 350,000 distinct CDR3 sequences, roughly a third being singletons. The material was cultured PBMCs, obtained from culture after CMV antigen stimulation. The receptors come from a human donor in good health (CMV status not recorded). Some clones in this sample may be carry-over from other donors' samples.

This clonotype was recorded many times. The chain couples TRBV6-1 to TRBJ1-1; TRBD1 might be the D (6 bases). V was clipped by 6 bases and J by 4 bases, with 15 bases between them. Germline values: CDR1 MNHNS, CDR2 SASEGT. The CDR3 covers 14 residues. CDR3 DNA: TGTGCCAGCAGGACTGTCCAGGGGAGCACTGAAGCTTTCTTT. This gives the protein CASRTVQGSTEAFF.

This clonotype was observed a handful of times. The chain links TRBV12-3 or TRBV12-4 to TRBJ1-5; 7 bases are a match to TRBD1. This CDR3 is 13 amino acids long. With V trimmed by 5 bases and J by 5 bases, 3 bases remained unmatched. The CDR3 sequence: CASSQGGDQPQHF. The DNA for the CDR3 is TGTGCCAGCAGTCAGGGGGGGGATCAGCCCCAGCATTTT.

This clonotype has only a few counts. This chain links TRBV11-2 with TRBJ2-5, with D possibly being TRBD2 (6 bases). CDR1 SGHAT and CDR2 FQNNGV come from the germline V gene. The CDR3 consists of 14 residues. The ends were cut back, 10 bases at V and 4 bases at J, with 19 bases in the middle. CDR3 residues: CATSGLSGGETQYF. For the CDR3, the DNA is TGTGCCACCTCGGGACTCTCTGGGGGAGAGACCCAGTACTTC.

The rearrangement links TRBV6-2 or TRBV6-3 to TRBJ2-1; possible D gene TRBD1, 6 bases. The V end lost 7 bases, the J end lost 9 bases, and 16 bases lay between the germline ends. Per germline, CDR1 MNHEY and CDR2 SVGEGT. The CDR3 contains 13 residues. In DNA form, the CDR3 reads TGTGCCAGCATCCCACTCGGACAGTCTGAGCAGTTCTTC. Amino acid sequence: CASIPLGQSEQFF.

This chain joins TRBV6-2 or TRBV6-3 and TRBJ2-1; 12 bases align to TRBD2. The V and J ends lost 5 bases and 8 bases, in that order; junction bases with no gene match: 13. The CDR3 is 17 residues long. Germline-derived CDR1 and CDR2 are MNHEY and SVGEGT. CDR3 coding DNA: TGTGCCAGCAGTCAATCGATAACTAGCGGGAGGTGGCATGAGCAGTTCTTC. Protein sequence: CASSQSITSGRWHEQFF.

The V call is TRBV5-6, the J call TRBJ1-1; no clear D. The CDR3 totals 14 residues. V shed 4 bases and J shed 6 bases, with 16 bases lying between them. The germline V gene encodes CDR1 SGHDT and CDR2 YYEEEE. In DNA, the CDR3 is TGTGCCAGCAGCACCGACCCGGCCAGAGCTGAAGCTTTCTTT. Its protein product is CASSTDPARAEAFF. The variable domain in full, with the rest retrieved from reference TRBV5-6 and TRBJ1-1, is DAGVTQSPTHLIKTRGQQVTLRCSPKSGHDTVSWYQQALGQGPQFIFQYYEEEERQRGNFPDRFSGHQFPNYSSELNVNALLLGDSALYLCASSTDPARAEAFFGQGTRLTVV.

In its sample, this clonotype was seen a few times. This chain connects TRBV7-6 to TRBJ2-1; no clear D. The CDR3 contains 13 residues. Deletions cut 5 bases from V and 9 bases from J, with 14 bases between. Germline V lookup: CDR1 SGHVS, CDR2 FNYEAQ. CDR3 amino acids: CASSPQGLGEQFF. CDR3 in DNA: TGTGCCAGCAGCCCTCAAGGGCTGGGTGAGCAGTTCTTC.

The rearrangement joins TRBV27 to TRBJ2-2; TRBD1 might be the D (6 bases). The V end was cut by 7 bases, the J end by 3 bases, with 21 bases between. This CDR3 comprises 17 residues. Germline V gene data show CDR1 as MNHEY and CDR2 as SMNVEV (reference sequence). The CDR3 region has the DNA TGTGCCAGCAAAAGGGACACGACCGCGTCCTACACCGGGGAGCTGTTTTTT. This sequence encodes CASKRDTTASYTGELFF.

This clonotype was seen a handful of times. The chain employs TRBV20-1 and TRBJ1-5; D unclear. Trimming stripped 4 bases from V and 7 bases from J, with 17 bases between. Germline CDR1 and CDR2: DFQATT and SNEGSKA (reference sequence). This CDR3 has 14 amino acids. CDR3 residues: CSAKGPILRQPQHF. The CDR3 DNA reads as TGCAGTGCTAAAGGCCCCATATTAAGACAGCCCCAGCATTTT.

This clonotype was detected ten times or more. The J gene is TRBJ2-1, the V gene TRBV7-8; D gene unclear. CDR1 and CDR2 from the germline V gene are SGHVS and FQNEAQ. The CDR3 loop spans 16 amino acids. Trimming pared 5 bases from V and 0 bases from J, leaving 14 bases between. The CDR3 sequence: CASSPSVAHSYNEQFF. The CDR3 DNA follows: TGTGCCAGCAGCCCCTCTGTGGCGCACTCCTACAATGAGCAGTTCTTC.

This clonotype was counted between two and nine times. The V and J genes are TRBV28 and TRBJ2-7; possible D gene TRBD2, 5 bases. This CDR3 region has 14 residues. V was clipped by 6 bases and J by 5 bases, with 17 bases between them. The germline V gene has CDR1 MDHEN and CDR2 SYDVKM. The CDR3 DNA reads TGTGCCAGCAGGCTTTTCGGGGAGAAAAACGAGCAGTACTTC. It codes for CASRLFGEKNEQYF.

The rearrangement joins TRBV11-3 to TRBJ2-3; D possibly matches TRBD1 or TRBD2 (5 bases each). Germline V gene data show CDR1 as SGHNT and CDR2 as YENEEA. The length of the CDR3 is 14 residues. Between the trimmed V and J ends, which lost 1 base and 5 bases, there was a span of 10 bases. CDR3 in amino acids: CASSLVGDLDTQYF. The DNA for the CDR3 is TGTGCCAGCAGCTTAGTAGGGGACCTAGATACGCAGTATTTT.

This chain uses TRBV2 with TRBJ2-7, with a possible D match to TRBD2 (6 bases). V was cut by 2 bases and J by 3 bases, with 8 bases left in between. The CDR3 is made up of 13 amino acids. The germline CDR1 and CDR2 sequences are SNHLY and FYNNEI. The CDR3 DNA reads TGTGCCAGCAGTGAACGGGAGATCTACGAGCAGTACGTC. Translated: CASSEREIYEQYV.

The chain recombines TRBV28 with TRBJ2-7; TRBD1 matches at 7 bases. Germline V CDR1 and CDR2: MDHEN, SYDVKM. The CDR3 is 14 amino acids. After removal of 6 bases from V and 3 bases from J, the junction contained 8 bases not matched to a gene. CDR3 in amino acids: CASRVPGQSYEQYF. The DNA for the CDR3 is TGTGCCAGCAGGGTGCCGGGACAGAGCTACGAGCAGTACTTC.

The chain joins TRBV7-9 to TRBJ1-4, with a possible D match to TRBD1 (5 bases). The CDR3 consists of 15 residues. Trimming pared 0 bases from V and 4 bases from J, leaving 9 bases between. The germline V gene encodes CDR1 SEHNR and CDR2 FQNEAQ (reference sequence). As DNA, the CDR3 is TGTGCCAGCAGCTTAGCGCGAGGGGATAATGAAAAACTGTTTTTT. Residues: CASSLARGDNEKLFF.

This clonotype was counted a few times. The chain carries TRBV6-2 or TRBV6-3 and TRBJ1-1; D unresolved. This CDR3 has 14 amino acids. CDR1 is MNHEY and CDR2 is SVGEGT in the germline V gene. Between the trimmed V and J ends, which lost 6 bases and 1 base, there was a span of 12 bases. In nucleotides, the CDR3 is TGTGCCAGCAGCATACCGGTGAAGAACACTGAAGCTTTCTTT. This codes for CASSIPVKNTEAFF.

This clonotype was seen more than once but under ten times. This chain connects TRBV20-1 to TRBJ2-3, with 7 positions matching TRBD2. CDR3 length equals 14 residues. Germline CDR1 DFQATT, CDR2 SNEGSKA (reference sequence). V was clipped by 8 bases and J by 5 bases; unmatched bases: 13. DNA of the CDR3: TGCAGTCCACATCAGGGCGGGAGAGGAGATACGCAGTATTTT. This gives the protein CSPHQGGRGDTQYF.

The chain couples TRBV12-3 or TRBV12-4 to TRBJ2-7, with 7 positions matching TRBD2. The ends lost 5 bases at V and 3 bases at J; junction bases unmatched: 16. This CDR3 contains 17 residues. CDR3 loop: CASSPLGRGRSLYEQYV. The CDR3 nucleotides read TGTGCCAGCAGTCCACTAGGTCGCGGGAGAAGCCTCTACGAGCAGTACGTC.

This clonotype was picked up a small number of times. Germline is not matched at one junction end, which may reflect a read error. This rearrangement joins TRBV12-3 or TRBV12-4 to TRBJ2-1; 10 bases match TRBD1. This CDR3 region has 12 residues. The CDR3 spells CASSFGEGQGYF. CDR3 DNA: TGTGCCAGCAGTTTCGGGGAGGGACAGGGGTATTTC.

This rearrangement joins TRBV7-2 to TRBJ1-2; D call uncertain. V was clipped by 3 bases and J by 5 bases, with 13 bases between them. The V gene's germline CDR1 is SGHTA and CDR2 FQGNSA. The CDR3 length is 14 residues. CDR3: CASSFSPRGYGYTF. DNA of the CDR3: TGTGCCAGCAGCTTTTCCCCCCGCGGGTATGGCTACACCTTC. Filled out from reference TRBV7-2 and TRBJ1-2, the complete variable domain reads GAGVSQSPSNKVTEKGKDVELRCDPISGHTALYWYRQSLGQGLEFLIYFQGNSAPDKSGLPSDRFSAERTGGSVSTLTIQRTQQEDSAVYLCASSFSPRGYGYTFGSGTRLTVV.

This rearrangement joins TRBV12-3 or TRBV12-4 to TRBJ2-5, with 13 bases lining up with TRBD2. The J segment lost 5 bases and the V segment lost 3 bases, leaving 3 bases of the junction unmatched. The CDR3 spans 15 residues. In DNA form, the CDR3 reads TGTGCCAGCAGTTTTACTAGCGGGAGGGCCGAGACCCAGTACTTC. It yields the protein CASSFTSGRAETQYF.

Only a few counts were recorded for this clonotype. The chain has TRBV7-2 and TRBJ2-6, with a weak D call TRBD2 (5 bases). V dropped 2 bases and J dropped 0 bases, with 11 bases sitting between them. Germline assignment: CDR1 SGHTA and CDR2 FQGNSA. This CDR3 comprises 17 residues. The CDR3 coding sequence is TGTGCCAGCAGCTTATCAGTAAGCGGCTCTGGGGCCAACGTCCTGACTTTC. Protein sequence: CASSLSVSGSGANVLTF.